Below are 3 T cell receptor beta chains sequenced from a single sample in a study of T cells in localized non-small cell lung cancer (dated by TCRdb to the early 2020s). Library method: the immunoSEQ multiplex PCR assay. Held by TCRdb, this immuneACCESS table contains in-frame sequences only and omits some clones. Under half of the omission traces to an unresolved V gene where checked; the cause of the rest is unknown. The sample table records 3,000 to 4,000 clones; 45% to 55% of these occur just once. The top ten hold around 4.6% of the sample. The source material was lymph node tissue, sampled before any cancer treatment. These receptor sequences come from a woman between 18 and 55 years old with stage I lung adenocarcinoma.

This chain uses TRBV28 with TRBJ1-1; D is uncertain. This CDR3 spans 16 amino acids. Trimming stripped 3 bases from V and 1 base from J, with 15 bases between. CDR1 and CDR2 (germline): MDHEN, SYDVKM. CDR3 protein: CASSFNILTRNTEAFF. CDR3 nucleotides: TGTGCCAGCAGTTTCAACATCCTCACTAGGAACACTGAAGCTTTCTTT.

This chain connects TRBV23-1 to TRBJ1-5; a weak D match, TRBD1 (6 bases). TRBV23-1 belongs to the ORF category, with a function that is uncertain. Trimming removed 0 bases at V and 4 bases at J, with 13 bases between. The CDR3 consists of 16 residues. The CDR3 nucleotides read TGCGCCAGCAGTCAATCGCGGAGGGGGGTAAATCAGCCCCAGCATTTT. This encodes CASSQSRRGVNQPQHF.

The chain combines TRBV12-5 with TRBJ2-3, with D unclear. Trimming pared 2 bases from V and 10 bases from J, leaving 10 bases between. The CDR3 sequence is 12 residues long. Germline assignment: CDR1 LGHNT and CDR2 FRNRAP. The CDR3 spells CASGLWLGPQYF. The CDR3 bases are TGTGCTAGTGGTTTGTGGTTGGGTCCGCAGTATTTT. Supplemented by reference TRBV12-5 and TRBJ2-3, the full variable domain reads DARVTQTPRHKVTEMGQEVTMRCQPILGHNTVFWYRQTMMQGLELLAYFRNRAPLDDSGMPKDRFSAEMPDATLATLKIQPSEPRDSAVYFCASGLWLGPQYFGPGTRLTVL.